This TCR beta chain was captured by sequencing in a study of blood T cell repertoires in COVID-19. Study as a whole: COVID-19 samples collected from the United States, Italy and Spain covered acute and convalescent phases.

Original analysis: Using reference gene primer amplification, nucleated cell counts were estimated. Repertoires were generated with immunoSEQ multiplex PCR, while TCRdb's copy carries only in-frame clones and drops some. V, J and clone size reflect that table, while D and trimming were determined from the DNA. The data contain a few hundred thousand clones, 65% to 85% of them singletons. V was cut by 1 base and J by 1 base, with 9 bases left in between. The CDR3 has 14 residues. Germline assignment: CDR1 SGHRS and CDR2 YFSETQ. Living in under 30 US areas, the participants were between about 18 and 90 years of age. Each participant's cohort was designated according to participant-reported clinical history.

The clonotype was recovered from a woman between 40 and 55 years old with acute COVID-19. The chain recombines TRBV5-1 with TRBJ2-7; D is perhaps TRBD1 (5 bases). The sample comprised PBMCs or T cells enriched from blood (not recorded which). DNA of the CDR3: TGCGCCAGCAGCTTGTTCACAGGATCCTACGAGCAGTACTTC. Translation gives CASSLFTGSYEQYF.